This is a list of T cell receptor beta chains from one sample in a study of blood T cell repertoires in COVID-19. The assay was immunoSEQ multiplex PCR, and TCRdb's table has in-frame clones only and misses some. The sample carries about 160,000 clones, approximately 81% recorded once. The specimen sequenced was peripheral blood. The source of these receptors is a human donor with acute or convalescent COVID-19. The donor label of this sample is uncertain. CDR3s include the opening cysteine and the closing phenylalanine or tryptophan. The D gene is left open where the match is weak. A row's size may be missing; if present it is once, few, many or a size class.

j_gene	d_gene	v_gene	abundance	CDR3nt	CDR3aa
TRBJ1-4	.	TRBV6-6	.	TGTGCCAGCAGATCCGGGACACTCGAAAAACTGTTTTTT	CASRSGTLEKLFF
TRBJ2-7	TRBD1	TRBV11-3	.	TGTGCCAGCAGCTTAGGGGGGACAGGGGTTCGCGAGCAGTACTTC	CASSLGGTGVREQYF
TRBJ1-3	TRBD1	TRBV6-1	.	TGTGCCAGCAGTGAGCAAACAAGGACAGGGCGAACTGGAAACACCATATATTTT	CASSEQTRTGRTGNTIYF
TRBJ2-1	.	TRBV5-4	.	TGTGCCAGCAGCTTAGAGTATGAGCAGTTCTTC	CASSLEYEQFF
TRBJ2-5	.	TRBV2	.	TGTGCCAGCAGTGCAGGAGGAAAAGAGACCCAGTACTTC	CASSAGGKETQYF
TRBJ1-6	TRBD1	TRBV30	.	TGTGCCTGGGACGCCTCGACAGGGGGGAATTCACCCCTCCACTTT	CAWDASTGGNSPLHF
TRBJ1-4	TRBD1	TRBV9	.	TGTGCCAGCAGCGTAGAAGGGGAGGCGGACAGGGGTAATGAAAAACTGTTTTTT	CASSVEGEADRGNEKLFF
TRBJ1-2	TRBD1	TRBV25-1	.	TGTGCCAGCAGGGGACAGGGGGTTGGCTACACCTTC	CASRGQGVGYTF
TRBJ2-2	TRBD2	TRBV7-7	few	TGTGCCAGCAGCTCTGGACTAGCCGCAAACACCGGGGAGCTGTTTTTT	CASSSGLAANTGELFF
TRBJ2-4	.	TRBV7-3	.	TGTGCCAGCAGCTTGGGCCAGGGTTTTAACATTCAGTACTTC	CASSLGQGFNIQYF
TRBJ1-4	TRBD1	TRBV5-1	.	TGCGCCAGCAAGGGGGGACAGGGTAATGAAAAACTGTTTTTT	CASKGGQGNEKLFF
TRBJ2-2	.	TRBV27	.	TGTGCCAGCAGCAATTCCGGGGGAACCGGGGAGCTGTTTTTT	CASSNSGGTGELFF
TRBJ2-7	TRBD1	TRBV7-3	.	TGTGCCAGCAGCTTAGGGACAGAATACGAGCAGTACTTC	CASSLGTEYEQYF
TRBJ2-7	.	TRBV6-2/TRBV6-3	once	TGTGCCAGCAGTTCCTTGTACGAGCAGTACTTC	CASSSLYEQYF
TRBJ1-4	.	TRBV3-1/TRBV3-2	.	TGTGCCAGCAGCCAACAGGGGTTCGGTGAAAAACTGTTTTTT	CASSQQGFGEKLFF
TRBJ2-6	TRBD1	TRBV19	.	TGTGCCAGTAGTAGCCCCCCCGGGACAGGGTCAACGCGGGGGGCCAACGTCCTGACTTTC	CASSSPPGTGSTRGANVLTF
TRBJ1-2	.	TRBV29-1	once	TGCAGCGTTTCAGGGTATGGCTACACCTTC	CSVSGYGYTF
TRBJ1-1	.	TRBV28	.	TGTGCCAGTACGGGAGGGAAGGATCGGAACACTGAAGCTTTCTTT	CASTGGKDRNTEAFF
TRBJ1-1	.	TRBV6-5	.	TGTGCCAGCCGAGTAAACACTGAAGCTTTCTTT	CASRVNTEAFF
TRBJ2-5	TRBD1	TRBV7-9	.	TGTGCCAGCAGGGGGACAGGGCGAGAGACCCAGTACTTC	CASRGTGRETQYF
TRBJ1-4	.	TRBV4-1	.	TGCGCCAGCAGCCAAGGGCGCAGAGGGAGGGAAAAACTGTTTTTT	CASSQGRRGREKLFF
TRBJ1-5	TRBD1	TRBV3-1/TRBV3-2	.	TGTGCCAGCAGCAATCAGGGGGCGTCCCATCAGCCCCAGCATTTT	CASSNQGASHQPQHF
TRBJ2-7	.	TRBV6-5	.	TGTGCCAGCAGACGACAGTCTCCATACGAGCAGTACTTC	CASRRQSPYEQYF
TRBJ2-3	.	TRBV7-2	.	TGTGCCAGCAACCTCGCGGGCGCAGATACGCAGTATTTT	CASNLAGADTQYF
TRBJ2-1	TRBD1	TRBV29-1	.	TGCAGCATGCTGGACAGGGAGAATGAGCAGTTCTTC	CSMLDRENEQFF
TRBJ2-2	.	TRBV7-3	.	TGTGCCAGCAGCTTAAGTTCTCGTCAGGAGGGCACCGGGGAGCTGTTTTTT	CASSLSSRQEGTGELFF
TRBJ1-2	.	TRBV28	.	TGTGCCAGCAGTTCCCTACCCCTAGCTAACTATGGCTACACCTTC	CASSSLPLANYGYTF
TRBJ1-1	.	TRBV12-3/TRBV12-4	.	TGTGCCAGCAGTTTCGCAGGGAACACTGAAGCTTTCTTT	CASSFAGNTEAFF
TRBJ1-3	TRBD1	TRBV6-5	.	TGTGCCAGTGGGACAGAGAGGGGAAACACCATATATTTT	CASGTERGNTIYF